This entry lists 3 T cell receptor beta chains sequenced from one sample in a study of technical replicates of blood from several donors. TCRdb keeps only in-frame clones here, not all; method: immunoSEQ multiplex PCR. In the table there are tens of thousands of clones, almost 97% of which are singletons. The sequenced sample consisted of T cells isolated from PBMCs. The receptors here all came from a human donor in good health.

In DNA, the CDR3 is TGCACCAGCAGCCAAGAACGGGACAGGGGACATAGCGGGGAGCTGTTTTTT. Translated: CTSSQERDRGHSGELFF. This chain joins TRBV1 and TRBJ2-2; the DNA was not used to check the table's D call, TRBD1. TRBV1 is termed a pseudogene. This CDR3 has 17 residues.

The J gene is TRBJ1-4, the V gene TRBV30; D is ambiguous. V lost 0 bases to trimming and J lost 7 bases, with 12 bases between them. CDR1 and CDR2 (germline): GTSNPN, SVGIG (reference sequence). The CDR3 covers 14 residues. CDR3 bases: TGTGCCTGGAGTGTAGACTCGTACGGTGAAAAACTGTTTTTT. Translation: CAWSVDSYGEKLFF.

This rearrangement joins TRBV6-1 to TRBJ2-4; D possibly corresponds to TRBD1 (5 bases). The length of the CDR3 is 14 residues. Trimming pared 10 bases from V and 7 bases from J, leaving 20 bases between. CDR1 MNHNS and CDR2 SASEGT come from the germline V gene. CDR3 loop: CATQGEAGINIQYF. The CDR3 region has the DNA TGTGCCACCCAGGGCGAGGCAGGGATCAACATTCAGTACTTC.